These 32 T cell receptor beta chains share one sample of origin, sequenced in a study of blood T cell repertoires in COVID-19. Method: immunoSEQ multiplex PCR; TCRdb's copy keeps in-frame clones and lacks some. The sample consists of roughly 340,000 clones, 90% to 95% of them appearing once. The specimen sequenced was peripheral blood. The receptors come from a woman younger than 35 who had recovered from COVID-19.

The genes are TRBV19 and TRBJ1-6; D gene unclear. This CDR3 has 13 amino acids. Germline lookup yields CDR1 LNHDA and CDR2 SQIVND (reference sequence). Deletions cut 5 bases from V and 4 bases from J, with 6 bases between. CDR3 bases: TGTGCCAGTAGTTTGCAGTATAATTCACCCCTCCACTTT. Protein product: CASSLQYNSPLHF.

CDR3 loop: CASSTIASEQFF. In DNA form, the CDR3 reads TGTGCCAGCAGCACAATAGCATCTGAGCAGTTCTTC. The chain joins TRBV6-6 to TRBJ2-1; D unclear. Germline V gene lookup returns CDR1 MNHNY and CDR2 SVGAGI (reference sequence). Trimming removed 6 bases from V and 9 bases from J, with 12 bases in between. The CDR3 is 12 amino acids.

This sequence joins TRBV7-2 and TRBJ2-2; 7 nucleotides agree with TRBD1. Germline CDR1 is SGHTA and CDR2 is FQGNSA. CDR3 size: 15 residues. The V gene end was trimmed by 2 bases and the J gene end by 6 bases; junction bases not matched to a gene: 6. CDR3 nucleotide sequence: TGTGCCAGCAGCTTATTTACAGGGGAAGCCGGGGAGCTGTTTTTT. Translating gives CASSLFTGEAGELFF.

The rearrangement joins TRBV29-1 to TRBJ2-3; 13 nucleotides line up with TRBD2. Germline-derived CDR1 and CDR2 are SQVTM and ANQGSEA. With V trimmed by 1 base and J by 2 bases, 3 bases remained unmatched. This CDR3 contains 16 residues. The CDR3 DNA reads as TGCAGCGTTGAAGGGACTAGCGGGAGTTCCACAGATACGCAGTATTTT. Protein product: CSVEGTSGSSTDTQYF.

The rearrangement uses TRBV11-3 and TRBJ1-2, with 8 bases aligning to TRBD1. The germline V gene has CDR1 SGHNT and CDR2 YENEEA. V shed 0 bases, J shed 3 bases, and the junction held 9 bases outside the gene matches. This CDR3 spans 17 amino acids. CDR3 loop: CASSLDHPGQGHYGYTF. CDR3 DNA sequence: TGTGCCAGCAGCTTAGATCACCCCGGACAGGGACACTATGGCTACACCTTC.

V gene TRBV6-1 combines with J gene TRBJ2-7; D possibly corresponds to TRBD1 (5 bases). Germline V gene data show CDR1 as MNHNS and CDR2 as SASEGT. This CDR3 region has 14 residues. Trimming removed 1 base from V and 5 bases from J, with 12 bases in between. Written as DNA, the CDR3 is TGTGCCAGCAGTGAAGAGTCCAGGGTCAACGAGCAGTACGTC. Its translation: CASSEESRVNEQYV.

The chain uses TRBV11-3 and TRBJ1-1; D ambiguous. V was shortened by 4 bases and J by 10 bases, with 13 bases between the two germline ends. The germline CDR1 and CDR2 sequences are SGHNT and YENEEA. The CDR3 has 12 residues. The CDR3 sequence is CASSSSLTRAFF. The CDR3 DNA is TGTGCCAGCAGCTCAAGTTTAACGCGAGCTTTCTTT.

The chain joins TRBV24-1 to TRBJ1-3; weak D call: TRBD1 (5 bases). CDR1 KGHDR and CDR2 SFDVKD come from the germline V gene. Deletions cut 9 bases from V and 2 bases from J, with 25 bases between. The CDR3 covers 18 residues. In nucleotides, the CDR3 is TGTGCCACCGACGTCCCTCCGGCAGGGAAGTCTGCTGGAAACACCATATATTTT. This sequence encodes CATDVPPAGKSAGNTIYF.

The chain carries TRBV30 and TRBJ1-2; 10 nucleotides agree with TRBD1. The CDR3 loop spans 12 amino acids. The germline gives CDR1 GTSNPN, CDR2 SVGIG (reference sequence). V was clipped by 5 bases and J by 5 bases; unmatched bases: 2. For the CDR3, the DNA is TGTGCCTGGGGGACAGGGGTTTATGGCTACACCTTC. It codes for CAWGTGVYGYTF.

The chain uses TRBV10-3 and TRBJ2-1; 11 positions agree with TRBD2. Germline assignment: CDR1 ENHRY and CDR2 SYGVKD. The length of the CDR3 is 14 residues. The J segment lost 7 bases and the V segment lost 10 bases, leaving 9 bases of the junction unmatched. CDR3 bases: TGTGCCACCTCCGATAGCGGGAGGGGTAATGAGCAGTTCTTC. It codes for CATSDSGRGNEQFF.

The CDR3 bases are TGTGCCAGCAGAAGGGGGTCGAATTCACCCCTCCACTTT. Its translation: CASRRGSNSPLHF. V usage is TRBV6-5 and J usage is TRBJ1-6; possibly TRBD1 for D (6 bases). CDR1 is MNHEY, CDR2 SVGAGI, per germline. The CDR3 extends over 13 amino acids. Trimming cost V 6 bases and J 7 bases, with 10 bases left between them.

This clone was counted a single time. J is TRBJ1-1 and V is TRBV29-1; a weak D match, TRBD1 (5 bases). CDR3 size: 13 residues. Per germline, CDR1 SQVTM and CDR2 ANQGSEA. The V gene lost 4 bases and the J gene lost 4 bases, with 13 bases spanning the gap. CDR3 in amino acids: CSVAKVGGTEAFF. DNA for the CDR3: TGCAGCGTTGCTAAGGTCGGGGGCACTGAAGCTTTCTTT.

The CDR3 DNA sequence: TGTGCCAGCAGTTTGAGCCAAAGCCCCTACAATGAGCAGTTCTTC. The encoded protein is CASSLSQSPYNEQFF. The chain carries TRBV27 and TRBJ2-1, with D unresolved. The CDR3 is 15 residues long. V lost 3 bases and J lost 2, with 11 bases in between. Germline V CDR1 and CDR2: MNHEY, SMNVEV (reference sequence).

The chain couples TRBV5-4 to TRBJ2-5; 11 bases line up with TRBD2. The CDR3 has 16 amino acids. Trimming cost V 3 bases and J 5 bases; bases outside gene matches: 9. Germline V lookup: CDR1 SGHNT, CDR2 YYREEE (reference sequence). This CDR3 reads CASSYSGRAGRETQYF. CDR3 sequence (DNA): TGTGCCAGCAGCTATAGCGGGAGGGCCGGCAGGGAGACCCAGTACTTC.

The J gene is TRBJ1-2, the V gene TRBV29-1; D is undetermined. Per the germline V gene, CDR1 is SQVTM and CDR2 is ANQGSEA. V shed 4 bases and J shed 3 bases, with 6 bases lying between them. This CDR3 region has 11 residues. The CDR3 DNA reads TGCAGCGTTGCGTTAGACTATGGCTACACCTTC. Amino acids: CSVALDYGYTF.

This sequence joins TRBV7-2 and TRBJ1-2; TRBD1 agrees at 7 bases. CDR1 and CDR2 (germline): SGHTA, FQGNSA. V gave up 5 bases and J gave up 2 bases; unmatched junction bases: 8. The CDR3 is made up of 15 amino acids. The CDR3 region is CASSTAGGANYGYTF. In nucleotides, the CDR3 is TGTGCCAGCAGCACAGCAGGGGGAGCCAACTATGGCTACACCTTC.

The CDR3 DNA reads TGCGCCAGCAGCCAAGATAATGTGCTAGCGAGCCACTACAATGAGCAGTTCTTC. This sequence encodes CASSQDNVLASHYNEQFF. The chain joins TRBV4-3 to TRBJ2-1; possible D gene TRBD2, 6 bases. The CDR3 is 18 residues long. V dropped 0 bases and J dropped 3 bases, with 18 bases sitting between them. Germline CDR1 is LGHNA and CDR2 is YSLEER.

The J gene is TRBJ1-2, the V gene TRBV7-2; D is uncertain. Germline V CDR1 and CDR2: SGHTA, FQGNSA. The CDR3 runs to 14 residues. The V gene lost 5 bases and the J gene lost 3 bases, with 13 bases spanning the gap. The CDR3 reads CASSPGNWDYGYTF. The DNA of the CDR3 is TGTGCCAGCAGCCCGGGAAACTGGGACTATGGCTACACCTTC.

V and J are TRBV5-1 and TRBJ2-1; 10 nucleotides match TRBD1. The germline V gene encodes CDR1 SGHRS and CDR2 YFSETQ. The CDR3 runs to 15 residues. Germline trimming cut 4 bases from V and 9 bases from J; bases unmatched to any gene: 10. CDR3 coding DNA: TGCGCCAGCAGCGTCCGGGACAGGGGACAGACTGAGCAGTTCTTC. It codes for CASSVRDRGQTEQFF.

The V gene is TRBV7-2, the J gene TRBJ2-3; TRBD2 might be the D (6 bases). The germline V and J ends were trimmed by 2 bases and 4 bases, with 13 bases remaining between them. The CDR3 consists of 15 residues. Germline CDR1 is SGHTA and CDR2 is FQGNSA. CDR3 sequence: CASSLFAGTSDTQYF. The DNA of the CDR3 is TGTGCCAGCAGCTTATTTGCGGGAACCTCAGATACGCAGTATTTT.

CDR3 in amino acids: CASSLGRLAPDTQYF. The CDR3 DNA reads TGTGCCAGCAGCTTGGGTAGACTAGCCCCAGATACGCAGTATTTT. This chain links TRBV5-4 with TRBJ2-3; 7 bases match TRBD2. The germline V gene encodes CDR1 SGHNT and CDR2 YYREEE (reference sequence). This CDR3 is built from 15 residues. The V and J ends lost 0 bases and 4 bases, in that order; junction bases with no gene match: 5.

The chain links TRBV4-3 to TRBJ2-1; no definite D call. From germline, CDR1 is LGHNA and CDR2 YSLEER. The germline V and J ends were trimmed by 6 bases and 7 bases, with 19 bases remaining between them. The CDR3 covers 15 residues. Written as DNA, the CDR3 is TGCGCCAGCAGTAGGCAGGTGTCGTTGGCTAATGAGCAGTTCTTC. This encodes CASSRQVSLANEQFF.

This sequence joins TRBV30 and TRBJ1-2, with 7 nucleotides matching TRBD1. Germline lookup yields CDR1 GTSNPN and CDR2 SVGIG (reference sequence). Trimming at V came to 2 bases and at J to 3 bases, leaving 3 bases not matched to a gene. The CDR3 has 13 amino acids. In DNA, the CDR3 is TGTGCCTGGAGTCAGGGGGGAGACTATGGCTACACCTTC. This sequence encodes CAWSQGGDYGYTF.

The J gene is TRBJ2-3, the V gene TRBV23-1; possible D gene TRBD1, 5 bases. TRBV23-1 belongs to the ORF category, with a function that is uncertain. The germline V and J ends were trimmed by 5 bases and 0 bases, with 15 bases remaining between them. The CDR3 runs 16 residues. Here the CDR3 DNA reads TGCGCCAGCAGTAAGACAAGACAGACTAGCACAGATACGCAGTATTTT. Residues: CASSKTRQTSTDTQYF.

The chain has TRBV7-2 and TRBJ1-5; D is undetermined. Trimming removed 1 base from V and 4 bases from J, with 11 bases in between. Germline V lookup: CDR1 SGHTA, CDR2 FQGNSA. CDR3 length: 15 residues. CDR3 sequence reads: CASSLGGLLNQPQHF. The CDR3 region has the DNA TGTGCCAGCAGCTTAGGAGGGTTACTTAATCAGCCCCAGCATTTT.

This chain uses TRBV18 with TRBJ2-3; possible D gene TRBD2, 6 bases. Germline V gives CDR1 KGHSH, CDR2 LQKENI. V lost 2 bases and J lost 2, with 29 bases in between. The CDR3 covers 21 residues. CDR3 protein: CASSPSQPTNGPGLDTDTQYF. The DNA of the CDR3 is TGTGCCAGCTCACCATCCCAGCCCACAAATGGACCGGGACTTGACACAGATACGCAGTATTTT.

The V gene is TRBV12-3 or TRBV12-4, the J gene TRBJ1-5, with unresolved D. V lost 2 bases and J lost 4, with 6 bases in between. The CDR3 covers 13 residues. The CDR3 coding sequence is TGTGCCAGCAGTTTACGAGAAAATCAGCCCCAGCATTTT. Amino acid sequence: CASSLRENQPQHF.

V is TRBV23-1 and J is TRBJ1-2; 7 nucleotides line up with TRBD1. TRBV23-1 is placed among ORFs of uncertain function. The trim removed 0 bases at V and 2 bases at J, leaving 15 bases unmatched. There are 19 residues in the CDR3. CDR3: CASSQSKEGARSWNYGYTF. The CDR3 DNA sequence: TGCGCCAGCAGTCAATCGAAGGAGGGGGCGCGCTCGTGGAACTATGGCTACACCTTC.

The CDR3 loop is CASSGPGLRTDTQYF. DNA for the CDR3: TGTGCCAGCAGTGGACCGGGACTACGCACAGATACGCAGTATTTT. The chain is built from TRBV11-3 and TRBJ2-3; 7 nucleotides match TRBD2. This CDR3 spans 15 amino acids. V was clipped by 6 bases and J by 1 base; unmatched bases: 7. Germline lookup yields CDR1 SGHNT and CDR2 YENEEA.

V gene TRBV7-8 combines with J gene TRBJ2-1, with a weak D call TRBD2 (6 bases). The V gene lost 0 bases and the J gene lost 4 bases, with 16 bases spanning the gap. CDR1 and CDR2 from the germline V gene are SGHVS and FQNEAQ. The CDR3 has 17 residues. CDR3 bases: TGTGCCAGCAGCTTAGCGCCGGGCGGGGTCCTATACAATGAGCAGTTCTTC. Residues: CASSLAPGGVLYNEQFF. The full variable domain, with the rest looked up from reference TRBV7-8 and TRBJ2-1, is GAGVSQSPRYKVAKRGQDVALRCDPISGHVSLFWYQQALGQGPEFLTYFQNEAQLDKSGLPSDRFFAERPEGSVSTLKIQRTQQEDSAVYLCASSLAPGGVLYNEQFFGPGTRLTVL.

The chain employs TRBV6-5 and TRBJ2-2; 10 positions agree with TRBD2. Trimming removed 4 bases from V and 0 bases from J; junction bases left unmatched: 2. The germline gives CDR1 MNHEY, CDR2 SVGAGI. The CDR3 totals 16 residues. CDR3 sequence (DNA): TGTGCCAGCAGTTGGACTAGCGGCGCGAACACCGGGGAGCTGTTTTTT. Translated, it gives CASSWTSGANTGELFF.

CDR3 sequence: CASSQERDRVGGYTF. As DNA, the CDR3 is TGCGCCAGCAGCCAGGAACGGGACAGGGTGGGCGGCTACACCTTC. The J gene is TRBJ1-2, the V gene TRBV4-1; 9 nucleotides align to TRBD1. CDR1 MGHRA and CDR2 YSYEKL come from the germline V gene. V was clipped by 3 bases and J by 8 bases; unmatched bases: 10. The CDR3 is 15 residues long.